This T cell receptor (beta chain) was sequenced in a study of blood T cells in healthy people across ages. The CDR3 has 12 amino acids. V was pared by 4 bases and J by 4 bases, with 10 bases between. Per the germline V gene, CDR1 is SQVTM and CDR2 is ANQGSEA. This clonotype was seen more than once but under ten times. The authors ran a second PCR of 7 to 11 cycles using a sample-barcoded 5' primer and a J-beta primer mix. Each CDR3 protein is one row after TCRdb ran MiXCR on the 5' RACE reads. This sample has about 680,000 distinct CDR3 sequences; roughly 49% occur once, and the top ten carry roughly 34%.

Sequencing was performed on blood. The gene calls are TRBV29-1 and TRBJ1-1; D is undetermined. This TCR was recovered from a woman aged 55-69 years in good health. CDR3 loop: CSVVPRGTEAFF. CDR3 in DNA: TGCAGCGTTGTCCCGAGAGGCACTGAAGCTTTCTTT.